The clone carrying this TCR beta chain was observed a few times. Its target is unknown. RNA extraction was followed by reverse transcription into cDNA, which acted as the sequencing template. Libraries were prepared by immunoSEQ multiplex PCR; TCRdb keeps only in-frame clonotypes and omits some of them. This sample has 200,000 to 250,000 clones, with 67% found just once. This record belongs to a study of CD8+ T cells in alopecia areata. Study at large: Those treated were given oral tofacitinib at 5 to 10 mg twice daily. Regarding the study as a whole: Sequencing of scalp tissue also captures the resident alphabeta T cells of normal skin.

The TCR comes from a human donor with alopecia areata. The material sequenced was CD4+ T cells sorted from blood, taken at week 0.

The CDR3 DNA follows: TGCAGCGTACAGGGACAGATGGGTGCGGGGGAGCTGTTTTTT. It encodes CSVQGQMGAGELFF. V is TRBV29-1 and J is TRBJ2-2, with TRBD1 matching over 7 bases. The CDR3 has 14 amino acids. The trim removed 6 bases at V and 8 bases at J, leaving 12 bases unmatched. From germline, CDR1 is SQVTM and CDR2 ANQGSEA.